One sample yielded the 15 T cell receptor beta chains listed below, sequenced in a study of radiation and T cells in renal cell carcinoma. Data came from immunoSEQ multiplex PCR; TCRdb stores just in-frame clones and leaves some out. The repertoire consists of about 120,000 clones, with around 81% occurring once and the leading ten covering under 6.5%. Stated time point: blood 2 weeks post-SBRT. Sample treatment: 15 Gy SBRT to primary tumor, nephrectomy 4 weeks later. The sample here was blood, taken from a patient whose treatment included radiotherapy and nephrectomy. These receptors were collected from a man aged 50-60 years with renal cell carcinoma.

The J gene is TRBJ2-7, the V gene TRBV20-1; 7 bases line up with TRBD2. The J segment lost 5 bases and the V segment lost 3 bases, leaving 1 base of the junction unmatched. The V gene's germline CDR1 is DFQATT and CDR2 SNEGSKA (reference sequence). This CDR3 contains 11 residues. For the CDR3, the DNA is TGCAGTGCTAGCCTAGCGGACGAGCAGTACTTC. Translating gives CSASLADEQYF.

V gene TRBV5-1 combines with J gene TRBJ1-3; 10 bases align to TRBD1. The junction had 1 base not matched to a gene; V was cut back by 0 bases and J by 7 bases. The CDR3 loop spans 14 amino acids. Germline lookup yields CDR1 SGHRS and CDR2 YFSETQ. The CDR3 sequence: CASSLVGQGNTIYF. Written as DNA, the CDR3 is TGCGCCAGCAGCTTGGTGGGACAGGGGAACACCATATATTTT.

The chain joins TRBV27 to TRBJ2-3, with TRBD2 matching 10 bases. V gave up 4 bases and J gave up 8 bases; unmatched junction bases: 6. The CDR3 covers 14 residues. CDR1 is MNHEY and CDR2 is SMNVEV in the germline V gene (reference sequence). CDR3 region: CASSSLAGVGTQYF. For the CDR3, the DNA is TGTGCCAGCAGTTCGCTAGCGGGAGTGGGTACGCAGTATTTT.

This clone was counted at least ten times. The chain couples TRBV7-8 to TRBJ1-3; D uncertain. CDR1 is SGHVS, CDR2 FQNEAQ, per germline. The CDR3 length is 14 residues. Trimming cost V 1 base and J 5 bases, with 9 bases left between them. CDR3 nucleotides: TGTGCCAGCAGCTTAGGGGCAGAAAGAAACACCATATATTTT. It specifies CASSLGAERNTIYF.

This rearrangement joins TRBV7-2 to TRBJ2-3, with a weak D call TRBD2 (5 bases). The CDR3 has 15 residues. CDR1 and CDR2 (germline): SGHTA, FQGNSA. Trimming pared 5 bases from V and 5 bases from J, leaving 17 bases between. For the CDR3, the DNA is TGTGCCAGCAGCCCGTATTCAGCCGGGGTAGATACGCAGTATTTT. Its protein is CASSPYSAGVDTQYF.

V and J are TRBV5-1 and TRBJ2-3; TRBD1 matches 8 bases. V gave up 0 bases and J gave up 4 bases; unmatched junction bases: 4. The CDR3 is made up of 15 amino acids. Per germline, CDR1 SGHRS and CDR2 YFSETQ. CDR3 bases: TGCGCCAGCAGCTTGGGACAGGGGAGCCCAGATACGCAGTATTTT. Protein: CASSLGQGSPDTQYF.

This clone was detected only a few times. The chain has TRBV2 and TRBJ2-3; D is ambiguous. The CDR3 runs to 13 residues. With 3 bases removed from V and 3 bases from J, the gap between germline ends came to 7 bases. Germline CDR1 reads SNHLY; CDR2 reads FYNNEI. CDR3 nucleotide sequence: TGTGCCAGCAGTGAGACTTTTACAGATACGCAGTATTTT. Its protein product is CASSETFTDTQYF.

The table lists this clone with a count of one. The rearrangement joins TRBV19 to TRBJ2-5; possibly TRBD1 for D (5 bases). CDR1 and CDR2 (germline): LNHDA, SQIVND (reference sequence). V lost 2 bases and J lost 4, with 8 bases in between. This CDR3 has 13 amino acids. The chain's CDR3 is CASSIKGSETQYF. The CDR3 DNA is TGTGCCAGTAGTATAAAGGGGTCAGAGACCCAGTACTTC. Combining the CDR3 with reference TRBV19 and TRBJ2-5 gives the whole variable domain DGGITQSPKYLFRKEGQNVTLSCEQNLNHDAMYWYRQDPGQGLRLIYYSQIVNDFQKGDIAEGYSVSREKKESFPLTVTSAQKNPTAFYLCASSIKGSETQYFGPGTRLLVL.

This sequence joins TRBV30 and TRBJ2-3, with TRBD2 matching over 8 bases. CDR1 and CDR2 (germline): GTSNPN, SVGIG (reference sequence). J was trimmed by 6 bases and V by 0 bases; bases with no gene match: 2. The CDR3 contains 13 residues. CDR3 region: CAWSVLAVDTQYF. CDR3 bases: TGTGCCTGGAGTGTACTAGCGGTGGATACGCAGTATTTT.

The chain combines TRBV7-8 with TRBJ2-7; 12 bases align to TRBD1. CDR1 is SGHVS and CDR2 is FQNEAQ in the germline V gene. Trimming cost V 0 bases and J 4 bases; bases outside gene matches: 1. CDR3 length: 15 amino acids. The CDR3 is CASSLAGQGAYEQYF. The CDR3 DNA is TGTGCCAGCAGCTTAGCGGGACAGGGGGCATACGAGCAGTACTTC. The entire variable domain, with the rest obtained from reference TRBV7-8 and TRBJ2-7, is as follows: GAGVSQSPRYKVAKRGQDVALRCDPISGHVSLFWYQQALGQGPEFLTYFQNEAQLDKSGLPSDRFFAERPEGSVSTLKIQRTQQEDSAVYLCASSLAGQGAYEQYFGPGTRLTVT.

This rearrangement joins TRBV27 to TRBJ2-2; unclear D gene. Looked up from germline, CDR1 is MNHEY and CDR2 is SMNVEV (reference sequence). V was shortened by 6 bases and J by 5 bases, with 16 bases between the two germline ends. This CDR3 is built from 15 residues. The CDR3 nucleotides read TGTGCCAGCAGCCCCGAAGTCCACGGGACCGGGGAGCTGTTTTTT. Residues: CASSPEVHGTGELFF.

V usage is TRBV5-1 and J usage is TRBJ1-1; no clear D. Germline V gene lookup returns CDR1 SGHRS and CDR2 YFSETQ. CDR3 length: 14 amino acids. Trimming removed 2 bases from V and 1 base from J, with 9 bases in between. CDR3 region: CASSFTARNTEAFF. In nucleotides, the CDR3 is TGCGCCAGCAGCTTCACAGCGCGGAACACTGAAGCTTTCTTT.

The CDR3 sequence is CASSSRRGYEQYF. In DNA form, the CDR3 reads TGTGCCAGCAGCTCCCGTAGGGGCTACGAGCAGTACTTC. This chain uses TRBV7-2 with TRBJ2-7; a possible D gene is TRBD1 (5 bases). The CDR3 has 13 amino acids. The V end was cut by 4 bases, the J end by 3 bases, with 10 bases between. Germline lookup yields CDR1 SGHTA and CDR2 FQGNSA.

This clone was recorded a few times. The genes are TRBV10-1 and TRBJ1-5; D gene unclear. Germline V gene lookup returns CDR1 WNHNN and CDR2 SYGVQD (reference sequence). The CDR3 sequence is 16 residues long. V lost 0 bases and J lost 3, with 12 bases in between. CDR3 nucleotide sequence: TGCGCCAGCAGTGAGTCGCAAGATCGACTCAATCAGCCCCAGCATTTT. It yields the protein CASSESQDRLNQPQHF.

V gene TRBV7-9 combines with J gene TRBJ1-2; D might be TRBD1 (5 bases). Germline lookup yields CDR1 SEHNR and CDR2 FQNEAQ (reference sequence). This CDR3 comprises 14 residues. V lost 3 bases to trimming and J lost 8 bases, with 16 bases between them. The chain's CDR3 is CASSFGQTSGGYTF. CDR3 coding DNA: TGTGCCAGCAGCTTCGGACAAACGTCGGGCGGCTACACCTTC. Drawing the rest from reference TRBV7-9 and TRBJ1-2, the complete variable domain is DTGVSQNPRHKITKRGQNVTFRCDPISEHNRLYWYRQTLGQGPEFLTYFQNEAQLEKSRLLSDRFSAERPKGSFSTLEIQRTEQGDSAMYLCASSFGQTSGGYTFGSGTRLTVV.